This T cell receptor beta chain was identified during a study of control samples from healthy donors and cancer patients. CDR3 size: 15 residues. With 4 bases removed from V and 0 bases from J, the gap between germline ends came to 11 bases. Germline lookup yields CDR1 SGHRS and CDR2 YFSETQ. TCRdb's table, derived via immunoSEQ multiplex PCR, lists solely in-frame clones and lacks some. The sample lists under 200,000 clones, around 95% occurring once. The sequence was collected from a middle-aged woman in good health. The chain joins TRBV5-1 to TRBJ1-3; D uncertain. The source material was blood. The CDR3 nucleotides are TGCGCCAGCAGCGCCACACAGAGCTCTGGAAACACCATATATTTT. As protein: CASSATQSSGNTIYF. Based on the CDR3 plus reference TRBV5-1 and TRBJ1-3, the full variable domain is KAGVTQTPRYLIKTRGQQVTLSCSPISGHRSVSWYQQTPGQGLQFLFEYFSETQRNKGNFPGRFSGRQFSNSRSEMNVSTLELGDSALYLCASSATQSSGNTIYFGEGSWLTVV.